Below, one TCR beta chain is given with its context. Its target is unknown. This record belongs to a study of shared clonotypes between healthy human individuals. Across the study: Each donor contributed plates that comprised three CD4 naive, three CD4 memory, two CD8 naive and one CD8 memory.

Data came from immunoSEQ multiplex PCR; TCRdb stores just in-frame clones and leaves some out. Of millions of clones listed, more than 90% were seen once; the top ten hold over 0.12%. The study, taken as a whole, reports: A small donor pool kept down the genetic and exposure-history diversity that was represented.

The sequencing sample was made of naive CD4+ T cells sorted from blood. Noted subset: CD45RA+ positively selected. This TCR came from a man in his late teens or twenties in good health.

The CDR3 region is CASSSVGTNQPQHF. CDR3 nucleotide sequence: TGTGCCAGTAGTTCGGTGGGCACTAATCAGCCCCAGCATTTT. This chain uses TRBV19 with TRBJ1-5; D gene uncertain. V gave up 5 bases and J gave up 4 bases, with 12 bases separating them. CDR3 size: 14 residues. Germline CDR1 is LNHDA and CDR2 is SQIVND (reference sequence).